This T cell receptor beta chain comes out of a study of shared clonotypes between healthy human individuals. Assay used: immunoSEQ multiplex PCR; TCRdb lists only in-frame clones, some missing. The data contain about 2.4 million clones, roughly 93% of them singletons. CD45RA+ naive and CD45RA-negative memory subsets were separated from CD4+ cells. As concerns this clone: The target antigen is unknown.

Study-wide points: Relative to clonotypes present in all four donors, those not shared had lower generation probabilities.

The sequenced material came from naive CD4+ T cells from PBMCs. Subset of the sample: CD45RA+ positively selected. This clonotype was sampled from a man younger than 35 in good health. Some clones in this sample may be carry-over from other donors' samples.

The CDR3 DNA follows: TGCAGCGTTCAGAGCAACAGGGGTACCGGGGAGCTGTTTTTT. Translation: CSVQSNRGTGELFF. J is TRBJ2-2 and V is TRBV29-1; 7 bases fit TRBD1. The CDR3 is 14 amino acids. The V and J ends lost 5 bases and 5 bases, in that order; junction bases with no gene match: 8. CDR1 and CDR2 (germline): SQVTM, ANQGSEA.